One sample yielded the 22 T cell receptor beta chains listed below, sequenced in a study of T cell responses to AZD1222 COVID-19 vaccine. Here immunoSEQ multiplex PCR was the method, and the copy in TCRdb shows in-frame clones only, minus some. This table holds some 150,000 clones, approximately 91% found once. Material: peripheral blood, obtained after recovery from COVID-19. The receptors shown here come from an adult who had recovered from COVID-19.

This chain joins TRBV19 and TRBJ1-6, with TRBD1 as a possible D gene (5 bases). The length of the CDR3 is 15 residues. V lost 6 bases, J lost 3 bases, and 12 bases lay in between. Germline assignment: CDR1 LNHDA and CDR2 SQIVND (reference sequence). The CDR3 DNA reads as TGTGCCAGTAGCACCCGGGACGGCTATAATTCACCCCTCCACTTT. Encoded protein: CASSTRDGYNSPLHF. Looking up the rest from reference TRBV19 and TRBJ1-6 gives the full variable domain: DGGITQSPKYLFRKEGQNVTLSCEQNLNHDAMYWYRQDPGQGLRLIYYSQIVNDFQKGDIAEGYSVSREKKESFPLTVTSAQKNPTAFYLCASSTRDGYNSPLHFGNGTRLTVT.

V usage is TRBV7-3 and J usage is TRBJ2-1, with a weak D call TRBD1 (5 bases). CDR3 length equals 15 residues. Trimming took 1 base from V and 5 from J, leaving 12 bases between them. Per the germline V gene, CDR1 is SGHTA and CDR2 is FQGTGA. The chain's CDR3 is CASSLMQGRDNEQFF. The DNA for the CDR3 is TGTGCCAGCAGCTTAATGCAGGGTAGGGACAATGAGCAGTTCTTC. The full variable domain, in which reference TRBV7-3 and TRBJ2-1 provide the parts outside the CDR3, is GAGVSQTPSNKVTEKGKYVELRCDPISGHTALYWYRQSLGQGPEFLIYFQGTGAADDSGLPNDRFFAVRPEGSVSTLKIQRTERGDSAVYLCASSLMQGRDNEQFFGPGTRLTVL.

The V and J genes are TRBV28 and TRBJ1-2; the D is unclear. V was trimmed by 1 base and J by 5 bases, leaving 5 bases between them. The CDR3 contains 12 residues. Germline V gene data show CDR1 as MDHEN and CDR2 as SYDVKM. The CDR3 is CASSLYPYGYTF. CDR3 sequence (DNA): TGTGCCAGCAGTTTATACCCTTATGGCTACACCTTC.

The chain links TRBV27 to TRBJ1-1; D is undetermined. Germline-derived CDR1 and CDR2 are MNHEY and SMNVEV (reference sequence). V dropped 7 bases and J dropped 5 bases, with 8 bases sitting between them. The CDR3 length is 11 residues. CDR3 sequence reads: CASKRETEAFF. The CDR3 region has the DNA TGTGCCAGCAAAAGGGAAACTGAAGCTTTCTTT.

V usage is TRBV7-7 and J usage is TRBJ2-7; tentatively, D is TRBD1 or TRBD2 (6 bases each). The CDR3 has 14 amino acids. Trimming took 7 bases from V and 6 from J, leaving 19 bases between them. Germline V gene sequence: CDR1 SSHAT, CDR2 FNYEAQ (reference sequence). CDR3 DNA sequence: TGTGCCAGCACCCTGAAACCCGAGGGGGGCGAGCAGTACTTC. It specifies CASTLKPEGGEQYF.

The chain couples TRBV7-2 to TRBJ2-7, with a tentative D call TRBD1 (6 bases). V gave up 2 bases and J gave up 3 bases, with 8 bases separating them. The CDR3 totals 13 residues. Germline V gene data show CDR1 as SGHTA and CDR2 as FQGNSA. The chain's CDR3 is CASSLTDSYEQYF. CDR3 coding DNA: TGTGCCAGCAGCTTAACGGACAGCTACGAGCAGTACTTC.

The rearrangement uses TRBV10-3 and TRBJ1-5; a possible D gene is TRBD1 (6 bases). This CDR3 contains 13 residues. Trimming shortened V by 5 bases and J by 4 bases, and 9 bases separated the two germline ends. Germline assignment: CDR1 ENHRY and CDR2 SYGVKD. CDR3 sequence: CAISLDSNQPQHF. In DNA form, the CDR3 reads TGTGCCATCAGTCTGGACAGTAATCAGCCCCAGCATTTT.

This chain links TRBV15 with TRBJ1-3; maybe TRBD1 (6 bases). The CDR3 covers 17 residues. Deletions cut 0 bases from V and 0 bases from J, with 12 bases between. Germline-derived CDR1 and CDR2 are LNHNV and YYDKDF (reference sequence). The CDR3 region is CATSRDRTGFSGNTIYF. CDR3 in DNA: TGTGCCACCAGCAGAGATCGAACAGGGTTCTCTGGAAACACCATATATTTT.

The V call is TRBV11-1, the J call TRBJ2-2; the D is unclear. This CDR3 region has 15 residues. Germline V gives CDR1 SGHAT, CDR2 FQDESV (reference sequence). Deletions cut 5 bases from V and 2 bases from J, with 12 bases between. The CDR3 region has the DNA TGTGCCAGCAGCCCACGGGTAGCTAACACCGGGGAGCTGTTTTTT. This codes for CASSPRVANTGELFF.

The CDR3 loop reads CASSFNRGITGELFF. For the CDR3, the DNA is TGTGCCAGCAGTTTCAACAGGGGTATCACCGGGGAGCTGTTTTTT. The chain has TRBV27 and TRBJ2-2; 7 bases map to TRBD1. The V gene end was trimmed by 3 bases and the J gene end by 4 bases; junction bases not matched to a gene: 5. CDR3 length: 15 amino acids. Germline V gives CDR1 MNHEY, CDR2 SMNVEV (reference sequence).

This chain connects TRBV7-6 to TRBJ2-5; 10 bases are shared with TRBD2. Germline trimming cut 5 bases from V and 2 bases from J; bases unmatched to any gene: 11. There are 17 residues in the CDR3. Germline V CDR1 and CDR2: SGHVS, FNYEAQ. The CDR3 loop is CASSLGSGGAVQETQYF. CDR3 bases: TGTGCCAGCAGCCTCGGGAGCGGGGGGGCCGTTCAAGAGACCCAGTACTTC.

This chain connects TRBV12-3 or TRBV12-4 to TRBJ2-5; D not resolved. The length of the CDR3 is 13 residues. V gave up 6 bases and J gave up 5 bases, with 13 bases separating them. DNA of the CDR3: TGTGCCAGCAGCCTCCGAGGACGGGAGACCCAGTACTTC. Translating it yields CASSLRGRETQYF.

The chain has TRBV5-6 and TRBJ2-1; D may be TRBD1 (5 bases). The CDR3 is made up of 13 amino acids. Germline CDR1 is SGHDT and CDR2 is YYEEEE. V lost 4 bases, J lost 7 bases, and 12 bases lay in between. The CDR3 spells CASSVQGANEQFF. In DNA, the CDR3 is TGTGCCAGCAGCGTACAAGGGGCGAATGAGCAGTTCTTC.

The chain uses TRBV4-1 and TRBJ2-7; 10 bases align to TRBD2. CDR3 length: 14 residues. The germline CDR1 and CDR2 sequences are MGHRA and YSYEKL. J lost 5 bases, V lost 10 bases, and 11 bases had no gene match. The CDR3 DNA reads TGCGCCACCCAGGGGACTAGCGCTGGAAACGAGCAGTACTTC. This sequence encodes CATQGTSAGNEQYF.

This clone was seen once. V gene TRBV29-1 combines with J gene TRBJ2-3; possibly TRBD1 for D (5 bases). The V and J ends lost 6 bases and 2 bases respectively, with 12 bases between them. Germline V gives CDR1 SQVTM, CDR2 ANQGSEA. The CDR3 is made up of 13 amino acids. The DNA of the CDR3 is TGCAGCGTCGACCCAGGGAACACAGATACGCAGTATTTT. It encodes CSVDPGNTDTQYF.

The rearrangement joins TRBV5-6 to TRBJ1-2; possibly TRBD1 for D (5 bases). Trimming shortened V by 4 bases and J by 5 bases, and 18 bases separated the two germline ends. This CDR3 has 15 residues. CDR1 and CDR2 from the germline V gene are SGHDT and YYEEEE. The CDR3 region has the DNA TGTGCCAGCAGCCCACCCCGGGGACGGAGTTATGGCTACACCTTC. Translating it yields CASSPPRGRSYGYTF.

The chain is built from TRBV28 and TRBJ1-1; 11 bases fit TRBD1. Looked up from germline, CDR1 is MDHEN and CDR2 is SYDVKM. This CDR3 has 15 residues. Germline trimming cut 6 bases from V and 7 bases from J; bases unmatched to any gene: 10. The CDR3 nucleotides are TGTGCCAGCAGCTCCGGGACAGGGGGTAGTGATGAAGCTTTCTTT. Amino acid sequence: CASSSGTGGSDEAFF.

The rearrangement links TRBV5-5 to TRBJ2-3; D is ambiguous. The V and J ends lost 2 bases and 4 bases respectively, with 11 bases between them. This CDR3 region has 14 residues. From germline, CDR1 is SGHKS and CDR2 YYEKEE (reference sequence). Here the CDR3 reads CASSLGLRSDTQYF. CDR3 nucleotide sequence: TGTGCCAGCAGCTTAGGTCTACGATCAGATACGCAGTATTTT.

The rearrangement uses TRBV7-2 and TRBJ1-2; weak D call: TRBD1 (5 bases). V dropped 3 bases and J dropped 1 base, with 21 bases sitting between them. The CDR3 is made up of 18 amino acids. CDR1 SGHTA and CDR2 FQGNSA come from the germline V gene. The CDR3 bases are TGTGCCAGCAGCTTGTTTGGGCAGGGAGGTCCCCTTAACTATGGCTACACCTTC. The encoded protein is CASSLFGQGGPLNYGYTF.

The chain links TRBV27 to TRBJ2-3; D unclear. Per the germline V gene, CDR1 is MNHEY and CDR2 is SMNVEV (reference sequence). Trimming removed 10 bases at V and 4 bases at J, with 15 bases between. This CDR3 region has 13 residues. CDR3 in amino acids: CATKQPLSDTQYF. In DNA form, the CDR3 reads TGTGCCACCAAGCAGCCCTTATCAGATACGCAGTATTTT.

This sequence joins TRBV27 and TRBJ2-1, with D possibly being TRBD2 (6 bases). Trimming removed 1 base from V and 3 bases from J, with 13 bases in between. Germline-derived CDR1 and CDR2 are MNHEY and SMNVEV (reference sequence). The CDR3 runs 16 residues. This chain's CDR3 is CASSLLGRGGYNEQFF. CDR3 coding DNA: TGTGCCAGCAGTTTATTAGGACGGGGAGGCTACAATGAGCAGTTCTTC.

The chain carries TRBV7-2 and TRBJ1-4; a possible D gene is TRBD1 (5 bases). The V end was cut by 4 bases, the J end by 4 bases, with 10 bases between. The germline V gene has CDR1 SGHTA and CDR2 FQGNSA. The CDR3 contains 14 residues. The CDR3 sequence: CASSSDRNNEKLFF. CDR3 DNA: TGTGCCAGCAGCTCAGACAGAAATAATGAAAAACTGTTTTTT.